This entry is about one T cell receptor (beta chain). Its antigen is not identified. The material for each subset, its genomic DNA, was split evenly across several immunoSEQ plates. Using immunoSEQ multiplex PCR, the repertoire was profiled, and TCRdb retains in-frame clones only, with some absent. The table has roughly 2.2 million clones, about 90% seen once; the top ten hold around 0.35%. The V gene lost 2 bases and the J gene lost 7 bases, with 17 bases spanning the gap. Looked up from germline, CDR1 is MNHEY and CDR2 is SVGAGI. The CDR3 is 15 amino acids. The data derive from a study of shared clonotypes between healthy human individuals. Study observations and caveats: Naive subsets tended to show greater estimated richness than memory subsets.

The V gene is TRBV6-5, the J gene TRBJ1-2; D is possibly TRBD1 (6 bases). Source material: naive CD4+ T cells from PBMCs. The sample's subset: CD45RA+ positively selected. This receptor was identified in a man aged 18 to 30 in good health. Some clones in this sample may be carry-over from other donors' samples. DNA for the CDR3: TGTGCCAGCAGTTACGTCCGCACAGGGTCTAGTGGCTACACCTTC. This encodes CASSYVRTGSSGYTF.